Here is one T cell receptor (beta chain) with its context. CDR1 SGHAT and CDR2 FQNNGV come from the germline V gene. V trimming: 5 bases; J trimming: 3 bases; junction bases outside the gene matches: 6. This CDR3 comprises 14 residues. This specimen belongs to a study of blood T cell repertoires in COVID-19. About the research overall: The United States, Italy and Spain supplied acute and convalescent COVID-19 samples. T cells, B-cell-depleted T cells, or PBMCs supplied cDNA or gDNA.

As handled by the study authors: Estimation of nucleated cell counts was performed using reference gene primer amplification. TCRdb keeps only in-frame clones here, not all; method: immunoSEQ multiplex PCR. V, J and clone size are taken as reported in that table, and D and trimming were inferred from the DNA itself. Here the sample spans 200,000 to 300,000 clones, about 87% being singletons. The source of this sequence is a man aged 55 to 70 who had recovered from COVID-19. The chain carries TRBV11-2 and TRBJ2-7, with 8 bases that match TRBD2. The specimen sequenced was peripheral blood. The CDR3 reads CASSQIAGYYEQYF. CDR3 DNA: TGTGCCAGCAGCCAGATAGCGGGGTACTACGAGCAGTACTTC.